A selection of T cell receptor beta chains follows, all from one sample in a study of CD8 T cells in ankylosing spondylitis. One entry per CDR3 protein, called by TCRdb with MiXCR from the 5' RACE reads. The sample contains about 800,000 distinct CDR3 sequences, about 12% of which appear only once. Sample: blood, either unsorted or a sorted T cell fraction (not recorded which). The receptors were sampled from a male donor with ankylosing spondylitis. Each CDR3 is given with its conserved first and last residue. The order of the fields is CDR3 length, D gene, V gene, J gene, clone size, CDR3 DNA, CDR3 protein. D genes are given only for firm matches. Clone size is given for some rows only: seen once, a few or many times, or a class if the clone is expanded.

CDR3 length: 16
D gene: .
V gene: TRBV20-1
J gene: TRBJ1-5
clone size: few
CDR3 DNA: TGCAGTGCTGCGCTCACCTCAGTGGGCAGCAATCAGCCCCAGCATTTT
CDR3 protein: CSAALTSVGSNQPQHF

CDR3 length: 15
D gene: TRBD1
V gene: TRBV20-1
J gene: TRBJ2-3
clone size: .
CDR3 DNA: TGCAGTGCTAGAGATAGGCGACAGGGGGCGTCGCCGCAGTATTTT
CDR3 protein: CSARDRRQGASPQYF

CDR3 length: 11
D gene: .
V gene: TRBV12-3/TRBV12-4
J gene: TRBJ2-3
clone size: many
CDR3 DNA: TGTGCCAGCAGTGTACATAGTACGCAGTATTTT
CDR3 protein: CASSVHSTQYF

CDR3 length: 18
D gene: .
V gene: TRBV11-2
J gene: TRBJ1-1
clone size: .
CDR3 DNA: TGTGCCAGCAGCCAGATCGGACGTGGGGGGCTCAAGAACACTGAAGCTTTCTTT
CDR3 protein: CASSQIGRGGLKNTEAFF

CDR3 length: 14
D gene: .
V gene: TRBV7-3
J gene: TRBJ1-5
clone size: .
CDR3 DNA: TGTGCCAGCAGCTTAACCAGCCGAGATCAGCCCCAGCATTTT
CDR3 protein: CASSLTSRDQPQHF

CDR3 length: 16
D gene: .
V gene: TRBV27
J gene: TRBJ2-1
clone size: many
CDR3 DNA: TGTGCCAGCAGCCCCCGCGGTCGGGGATCCTACAATGAGCAGTTCTTC
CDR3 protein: CASSPRGRGSYNEQFF

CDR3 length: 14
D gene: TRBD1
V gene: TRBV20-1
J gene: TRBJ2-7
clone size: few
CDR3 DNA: TGCAGTGCTAGTTACAGGGGGCTCTCCTACGAGCAGTACTTC
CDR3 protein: CSASYRGLSYEQYF

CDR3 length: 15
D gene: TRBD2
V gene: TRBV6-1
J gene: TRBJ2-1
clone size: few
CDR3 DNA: TGTGCCAGCAGTGAACCCAGCGGGAGCGGGAATGAGCAGTTCTTC
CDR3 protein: CASSEPSGSGNEQFF

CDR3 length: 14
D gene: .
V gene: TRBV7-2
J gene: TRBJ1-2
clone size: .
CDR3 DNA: TGTGCCAGCAGCGCCCAATTCCAGGGGTCTGGCTACACCTTC
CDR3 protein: CASSAQFQGSGYTF

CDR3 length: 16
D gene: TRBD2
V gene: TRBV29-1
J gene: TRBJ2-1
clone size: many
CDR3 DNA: TGCAGCGTTGATCGGGGTCGGACTAGCGGGCAGGATGAGCAGTTCTTC
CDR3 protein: CSVDRGRTSGQDEQFF

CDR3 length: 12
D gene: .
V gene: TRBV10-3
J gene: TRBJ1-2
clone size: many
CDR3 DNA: TGTGCCATCAGTGAGTCCGAGACAATCTACACCTTC
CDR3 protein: CAISESETIYTF

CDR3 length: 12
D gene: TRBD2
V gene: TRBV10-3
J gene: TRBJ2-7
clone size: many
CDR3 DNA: TGTGCCATCAGTCTCACTAGCGACGAGCAGTACTTC
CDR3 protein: CAISLTSDEQYF

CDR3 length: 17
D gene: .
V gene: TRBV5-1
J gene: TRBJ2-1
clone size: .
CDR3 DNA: TGCGCCAGCAGCTTGGTACCAGCAGGTGGCGCCGGCAATGAGCAGTTCTTC
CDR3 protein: CASSLVPAGGAGNEQFF

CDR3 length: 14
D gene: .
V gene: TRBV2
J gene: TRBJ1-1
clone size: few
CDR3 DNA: TGTGCCAGCAGTTATCAGGGCTCGAACACTGAAGCTTTCTTT
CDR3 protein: CASSYQGSNTEAFF

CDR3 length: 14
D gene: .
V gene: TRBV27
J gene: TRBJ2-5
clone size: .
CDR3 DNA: TGTGCCAGCAGTTTCGGGGGCAGTTATGGGACCCAGTACTTC
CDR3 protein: CASSFGGSYGTQYF

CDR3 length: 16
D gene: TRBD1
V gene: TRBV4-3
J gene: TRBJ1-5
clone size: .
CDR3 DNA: TGCGCCAGCAGCCAAGATCGGCTAGGGGGCGGGCAGCCCCAGCATTTT
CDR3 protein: CASSQDRLGGGQPQHF

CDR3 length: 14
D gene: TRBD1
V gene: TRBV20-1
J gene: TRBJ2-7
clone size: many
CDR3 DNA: TGCAGTGCTAGAGATTTGGGACAGGGGAACGAGCAGTACTTC
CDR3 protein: CSARDLGQGNEQYF

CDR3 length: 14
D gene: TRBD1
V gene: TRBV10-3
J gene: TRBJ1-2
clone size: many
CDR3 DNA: TGTGCCATCAGTCCGGGACAGGAACGAGGCGGCTACACCTTC
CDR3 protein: CAISPGQERGGYTF

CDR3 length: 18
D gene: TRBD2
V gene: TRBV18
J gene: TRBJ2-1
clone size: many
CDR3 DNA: TGTGCCAGCTCACCCCTTCCCACGACTAGCGGTTCCTACAATGAGCAGTTCTTC
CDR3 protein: CASSPLPTTSGSYNEQFF

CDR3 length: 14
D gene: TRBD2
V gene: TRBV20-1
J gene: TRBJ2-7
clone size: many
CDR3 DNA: TGCAGTGCTAGCCGGACTAGCGGTGTGGGGGAGCAGTACTTC
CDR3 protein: CSASRTSGVGEQYF

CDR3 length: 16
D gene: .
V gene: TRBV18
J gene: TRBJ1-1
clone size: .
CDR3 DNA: TGTGCCAGCTCACCAGGTGTAAAGTATCACAACACTGAAGCTTTCTTT
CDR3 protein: CASSPGVKYHNTEAFF

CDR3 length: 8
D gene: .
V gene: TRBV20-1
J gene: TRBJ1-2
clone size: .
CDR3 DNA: TGCAGGGCCCGAGACTACACCTTC
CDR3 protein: CRARDYTF

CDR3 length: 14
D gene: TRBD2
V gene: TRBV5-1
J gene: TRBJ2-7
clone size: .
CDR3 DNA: TGCGCCAGCAGCTTAGAGGCGGGAGTCAACGAGCAGTACTTC
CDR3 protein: CASSLEAGVNEQYF

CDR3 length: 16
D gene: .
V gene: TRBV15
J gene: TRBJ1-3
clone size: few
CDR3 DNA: TGTGCCACCAGCAGGGGAAGGGGCGTCTATGGAAACACCATATATTTT
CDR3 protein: CATSRGRGVYGNTIYF

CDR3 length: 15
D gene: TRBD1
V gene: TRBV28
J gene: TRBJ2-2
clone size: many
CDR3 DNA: TGTGCCAGCAGATCAGGGGGATGGGGCACCGGGGAGCTGTTTTTT
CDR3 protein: CASRSGGWGTGELFF

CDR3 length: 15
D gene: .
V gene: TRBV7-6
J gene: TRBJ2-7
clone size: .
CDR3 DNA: TGTGCCAGCAGCTTAGGCCGGAGAGGTTCCTACGAGCAGTACTTC
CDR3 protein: CASSLGRRGSYEQYF

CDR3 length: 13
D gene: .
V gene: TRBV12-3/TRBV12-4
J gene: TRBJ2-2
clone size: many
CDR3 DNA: TGTGCCAGCAGTTTCACCTTAACCGGGGAGCTGTTTTTT
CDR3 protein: CASSFTLTGELFF

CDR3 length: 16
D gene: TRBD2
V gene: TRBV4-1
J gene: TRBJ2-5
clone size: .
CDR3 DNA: TGCGCCAGCAGCCAAGGATTCGGGGGGTTCCAAGAGACCCAGTACTTC
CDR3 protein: CASSQGFGGFQETQYF

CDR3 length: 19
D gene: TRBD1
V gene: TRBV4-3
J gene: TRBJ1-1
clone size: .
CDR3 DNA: TGCGCCAGCAGCCGAGTGGGGAGTTGGACAGGGGGCCAGAACACTGAAGCTTTCTTT
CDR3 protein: CASSRVGSWTGGQNTEAFF

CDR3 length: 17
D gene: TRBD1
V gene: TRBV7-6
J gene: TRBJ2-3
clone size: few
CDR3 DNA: TGTGCCAGCAGCTTCGGACAGGGGGGCGTGAAGACAGATACGCAGTATTTT
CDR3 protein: CASSFGQGGVKTDTQYF

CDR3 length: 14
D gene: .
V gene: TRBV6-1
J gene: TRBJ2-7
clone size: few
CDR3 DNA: TGTGCCAGCAGTGACCTAGCAGGGAGCAACGAGCAGTACTTC
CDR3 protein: CASSDLAGSNEQYF

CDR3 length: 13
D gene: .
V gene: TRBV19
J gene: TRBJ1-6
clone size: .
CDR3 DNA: TGTGCCAGTAGTATAAGGGGTTACTCACCCCTCCACTTT
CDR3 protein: CASSIRGYSPLHF

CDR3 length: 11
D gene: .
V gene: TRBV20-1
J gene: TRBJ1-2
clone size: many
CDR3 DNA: TGCAGTGCTAGGGACAGCTATGGCTACACCTTC
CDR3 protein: CSARDSYGYTF

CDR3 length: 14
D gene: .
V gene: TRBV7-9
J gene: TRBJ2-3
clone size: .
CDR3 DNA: TGTGCCAGCAGCCCAGCCGCTAGCACAGATACGCAGTATTTT
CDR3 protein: CASSPAASTDTQYF

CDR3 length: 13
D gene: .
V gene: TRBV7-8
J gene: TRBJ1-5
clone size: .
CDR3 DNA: TGTGCCAGCAGCTCTCCGGGTATTCAGCCCCAGCATTTT
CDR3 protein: CASSSPGIQPQHF

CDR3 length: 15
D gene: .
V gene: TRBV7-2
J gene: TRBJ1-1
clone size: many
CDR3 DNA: TGTGCCAGCAGCTTACGTGTGACGGTGAACACTGAAGCTTTCTTT
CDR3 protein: CASSLRVTVNTEAFF

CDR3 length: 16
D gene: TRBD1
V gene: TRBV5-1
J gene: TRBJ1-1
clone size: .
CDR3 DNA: TGCGCCAGCAGCCTAACAGGGGGGCCGGGGGGCACTGAAGCTTTCTTT
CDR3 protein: CASSLTGGPGGTEAFF